Described below is a single TCR beta chain sequence and its context. What it binds is unknown. The entry originates in a study of cytomegalovirus exposure and HLA in healthy donors. Study-wide context: Approximately 190 million T cells yielded more than 90 million unique TCR beta sequences, as an earlier analysis found.

Study-wide findings and caveats: Earlier findings revealed that most TCR beta V segments proved productive either about 87% or about 30% of the time. A later analysis showed HLA-associated TCR beta chains outstripping equally common others in clonal expansion.

Germline values: CDR1 LNHNV, CDR2 YYDKDF (reference sequence). The CDR3 sequence is 17 residues long. V gave up 0 bases and J gave up 0 bases, with 11 bases separating them. Use of 60 Vbeta and 13 Jbeta primers characterized the PCR. In the original workflow: A follow-up analysis tallied about 80 million unique TCR beta chains, 8.5 million to 14 million shared. Sequencing used immunoSEQ multiplex PCR; TCRdb keeps in-frame clones, though not all of them. The V and J calls and clone size are taken from that table; D and trimming were inferred from the DNA. The sample lists some 110,000 clones, 55% to 80% occurring once.

Sequenced: PBMCs. The TCR originated in a woman aged 25-40 years in good health and CMV-seronegative. The V call is TRBV15, the J call TRBJ1-4, with D unclear. CDR3 bases: TGTGCCACCAGCAGAGATCTAATGCGGACAACTAATGAAAAACTGTTTTTT. It codes for CATSRDLMRTTNEKLFF.